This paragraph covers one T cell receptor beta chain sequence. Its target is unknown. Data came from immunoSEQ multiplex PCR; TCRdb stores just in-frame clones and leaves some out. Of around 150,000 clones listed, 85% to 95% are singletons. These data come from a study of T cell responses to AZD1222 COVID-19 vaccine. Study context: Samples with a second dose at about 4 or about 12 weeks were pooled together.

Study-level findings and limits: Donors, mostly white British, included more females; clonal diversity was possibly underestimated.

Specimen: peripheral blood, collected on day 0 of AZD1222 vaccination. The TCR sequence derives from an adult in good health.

Here the CDR3 reads CASSLSGGGNEQFF. CDR3 DNA: TGTGCCAGCAGTTTATCAGGGGGGGGGAATGAGCAGTTCTTC. This chain connects TRBV27 to TRBJ2-1, with D perhaps TRBD2 (7 bases). Deletions cut 0 bases from V and 7 bases from J, with 10 bases between. The CDR3 sequence is 14 residues long. Germline V lookup: CDR1 MNHEY, CDR2 SMNVEV (reference sequence).